This passage covers 2 T cell receptor beta chains from one sample sequenced in a study of control samples from healthy donors and cancer patients (TCRdb year 2020). Libraries were prepared through the immunoSEQ multiplex PCR assay. This is the immuneACCESS table as TCRdb keeps it, with only in-frame sequences that have V and J called. A part of the clones is gone; compared with another copy, unresolved V genes explain less than half, and the rest is unexplained. In all, the sample holds tens of thousands of clones, and around 84% of those were seen once. The top ten hold 38% of the sample. Specimen: PBMCs. Receptor source: a man aged 70 or older with lung cancer.

V gene TRBV27 combines with J gene TRBJ1-6; TRBD1 matches at 7 bases. CDR1 and CDR2 (germline): MNHEY, SMNVEV (reference sequence). The CDR3 has 14 residues. V gave up 3 bases and J gave up 8 bases; unmatched junction bases: 4. The CDR3 region is CASSFTGDDSPLHF. As DNA, the CDR3 is TGTGCCAGCAGTTTTACAGGGGATGATTCACCCCTCCACTTT.

This clone showed up just once. The J gene is TRBJ1-1, the V gene TRBV6-2 or TRBV6-3, with TRBD1 matching 9 bases. Losses at the gene ends were 5 bases for V and 4 bases for J; bases not matched to a gene: 5. Germline values: CDR1 MNHEY, CDR2 SVGEGT. The CDR3 is 14 amino acids. CDR3 loop: CASSPIQGATEAFF. Here the CDR3 DNA reads TGTGCCAGCAGTCCGATACAGGGGGCCACTGAAGCTTTCTTT.